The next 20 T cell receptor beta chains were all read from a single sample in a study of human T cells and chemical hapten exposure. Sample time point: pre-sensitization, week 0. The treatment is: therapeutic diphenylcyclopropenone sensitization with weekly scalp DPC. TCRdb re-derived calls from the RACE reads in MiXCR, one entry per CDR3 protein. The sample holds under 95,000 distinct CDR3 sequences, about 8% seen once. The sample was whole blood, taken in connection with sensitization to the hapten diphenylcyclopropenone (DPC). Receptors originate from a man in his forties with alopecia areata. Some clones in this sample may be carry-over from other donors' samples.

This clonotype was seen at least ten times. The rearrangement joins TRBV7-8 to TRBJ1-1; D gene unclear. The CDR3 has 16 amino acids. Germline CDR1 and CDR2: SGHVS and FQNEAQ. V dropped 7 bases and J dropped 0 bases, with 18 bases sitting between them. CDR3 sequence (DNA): TGTGCCAGCAAGCCCCAATATCAGCAGCTGAACACTGAAGCTTTCTTT. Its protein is CASKPQYQQLNTEAFF.

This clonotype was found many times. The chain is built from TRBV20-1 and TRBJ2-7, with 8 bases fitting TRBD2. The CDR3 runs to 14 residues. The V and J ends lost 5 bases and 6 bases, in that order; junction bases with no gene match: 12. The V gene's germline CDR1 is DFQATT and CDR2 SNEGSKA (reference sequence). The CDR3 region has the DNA TGCAGTGCTCCCAAGGCGGGACTAGATGTCGAGCAGTACTTC. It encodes CSAPKAGLDVEQYF.

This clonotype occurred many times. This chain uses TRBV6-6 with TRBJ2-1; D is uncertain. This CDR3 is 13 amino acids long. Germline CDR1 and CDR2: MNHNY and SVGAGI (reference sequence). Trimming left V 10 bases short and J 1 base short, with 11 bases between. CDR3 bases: TGTGCCACCCAGGCCGAGTCCTACAATGAGCAGTTCTTC. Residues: CATQAESYNEQFF.

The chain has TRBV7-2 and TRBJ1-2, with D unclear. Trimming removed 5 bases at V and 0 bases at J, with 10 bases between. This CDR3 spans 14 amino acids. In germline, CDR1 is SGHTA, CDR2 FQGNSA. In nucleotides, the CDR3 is TGTGCCAGCAGCCCCGTGCTCCCTAACTATGGCTACACCTTC. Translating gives CASSPVLPNYGYTF.

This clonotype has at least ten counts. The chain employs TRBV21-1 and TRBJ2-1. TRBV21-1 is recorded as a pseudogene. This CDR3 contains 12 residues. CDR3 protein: CASSKTGSEQFF. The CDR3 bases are TGTGCCAGCAGCAAAACGGGTAGTGAGCAGTTCTTC.

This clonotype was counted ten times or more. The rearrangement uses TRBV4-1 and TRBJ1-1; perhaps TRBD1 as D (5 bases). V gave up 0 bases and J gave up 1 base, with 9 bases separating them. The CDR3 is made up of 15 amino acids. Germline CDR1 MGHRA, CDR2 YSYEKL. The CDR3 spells CASSQEEGRNTEAFF. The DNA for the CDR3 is TGCGCCAGCAGCCAAGAGGAGGGGCGGAACACTGAAGCTTTCTTT.

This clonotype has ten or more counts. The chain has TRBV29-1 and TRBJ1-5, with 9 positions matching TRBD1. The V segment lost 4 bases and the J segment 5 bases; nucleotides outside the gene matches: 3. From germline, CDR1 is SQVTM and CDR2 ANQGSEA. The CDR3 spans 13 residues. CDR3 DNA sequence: TGCAGCGTTGGGACAGGGGTGGATCAGCCCCAGCATTTT. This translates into CSVGTGVDQPQHF. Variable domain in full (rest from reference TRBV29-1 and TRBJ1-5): SAVISQKPSRDICQRGTSLTIQCQVDSQVTMMFWYRQQPGQSLTLIATANQGSEATYESGFVIDKFPISRPNLTFSTLTVSNMSPEDSSIYLCSVGTGVDQPQHFGDGTRLSIL.

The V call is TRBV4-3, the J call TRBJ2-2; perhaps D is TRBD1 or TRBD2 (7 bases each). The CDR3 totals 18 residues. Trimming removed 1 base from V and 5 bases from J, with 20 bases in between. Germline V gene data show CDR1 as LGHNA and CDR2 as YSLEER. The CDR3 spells CASSQARGAGTATGELFF. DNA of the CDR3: TGCGCCAGCAGCCAAGCCCGGGGGGCCGGGACAGCTACCGGGGAGCTGTTTTTT.

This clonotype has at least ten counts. CDR3 nucleotides: TGCGCCAGCAGCTTAAGGGGGGGCCCCACAGATACGCAGTATTTT. It encodes CASSLRGGPTDTQYF. The chain couples TRBV5-1 to TRBJ2-3; D is perhaps TRBD2 (7 bases). Germline assignment: CDR1 SGHRS and CDR2 YFSETQ. V was shortened by 2 bases and J by 2 bases, with 12 bases between the two germline ends. This CDR3 region has 15 residues.

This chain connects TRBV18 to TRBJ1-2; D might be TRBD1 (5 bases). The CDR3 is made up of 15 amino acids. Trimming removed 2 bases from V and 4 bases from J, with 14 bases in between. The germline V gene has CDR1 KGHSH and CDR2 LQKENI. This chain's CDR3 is CASSPSSFGGYGYTF. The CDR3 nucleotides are TGTGCCAGCTCACCATCCTCGTTTGGGGGCTATGGCTACACCTTC.

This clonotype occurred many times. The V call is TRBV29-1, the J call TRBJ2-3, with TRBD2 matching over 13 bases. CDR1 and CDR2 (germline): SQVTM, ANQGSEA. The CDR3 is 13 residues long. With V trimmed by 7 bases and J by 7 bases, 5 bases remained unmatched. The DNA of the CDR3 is TGCAGCGCCGGACTAGCGGGAGATTATACGCAGTATTTT. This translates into CSAGLAGDYTQYF.

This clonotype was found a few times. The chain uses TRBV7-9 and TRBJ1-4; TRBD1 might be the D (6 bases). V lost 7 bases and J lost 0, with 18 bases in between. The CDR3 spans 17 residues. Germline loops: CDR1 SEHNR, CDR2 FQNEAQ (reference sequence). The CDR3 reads CASTSWWGAPTNEKLFF. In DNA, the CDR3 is TGTGCCAGCACCTCCTGGTGGGGGGCGCCAACTAATGAAAAACTGTTTTTT.

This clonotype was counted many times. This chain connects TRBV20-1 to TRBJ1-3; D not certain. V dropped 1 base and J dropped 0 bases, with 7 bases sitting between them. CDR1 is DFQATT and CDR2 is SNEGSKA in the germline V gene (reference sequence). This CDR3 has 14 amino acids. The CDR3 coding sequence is TGCAGTGCTAGAGTCGGAGGCTCTGGAAACACCATATATTTT. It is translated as CSARVGGSGNTIYF.

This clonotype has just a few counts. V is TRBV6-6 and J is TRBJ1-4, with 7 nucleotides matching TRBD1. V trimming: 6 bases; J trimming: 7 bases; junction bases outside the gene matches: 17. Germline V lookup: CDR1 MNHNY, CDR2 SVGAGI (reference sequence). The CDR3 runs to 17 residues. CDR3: CASSELGQSVLGEKLFF. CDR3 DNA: TGTGCCAGCAGCGAGTTGGGACAGAGCGTCCTGGGTGAAAAACTGTTTTTT.

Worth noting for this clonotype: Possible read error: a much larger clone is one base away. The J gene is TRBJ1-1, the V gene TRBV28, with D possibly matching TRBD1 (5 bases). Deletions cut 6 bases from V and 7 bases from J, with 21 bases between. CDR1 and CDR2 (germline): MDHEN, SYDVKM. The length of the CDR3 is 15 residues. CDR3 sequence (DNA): TGTGCCAGCAGACCCCTGGATGGGGGACGCTATGAAGCTTTCTTT. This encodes CASRPLDGGRYEAFF.

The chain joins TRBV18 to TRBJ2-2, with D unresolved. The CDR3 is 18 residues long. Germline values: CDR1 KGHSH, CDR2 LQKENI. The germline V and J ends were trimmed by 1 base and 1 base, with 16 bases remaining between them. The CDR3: CASSPRGNTYRNTGELFF. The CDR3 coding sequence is TGTGCCAGCTCACCACGAGGAAACACCTACAGGAACACCGGGGAGCTGTTTTTT.

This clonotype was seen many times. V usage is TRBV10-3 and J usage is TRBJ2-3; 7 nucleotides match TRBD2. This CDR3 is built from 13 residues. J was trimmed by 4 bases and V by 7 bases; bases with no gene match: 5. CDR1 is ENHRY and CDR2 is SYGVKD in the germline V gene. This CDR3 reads CAIKGLEPDTQYF. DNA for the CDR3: TGTGCCATCAAAGGACTAGAGCCAGATACGCAGTATTTT.

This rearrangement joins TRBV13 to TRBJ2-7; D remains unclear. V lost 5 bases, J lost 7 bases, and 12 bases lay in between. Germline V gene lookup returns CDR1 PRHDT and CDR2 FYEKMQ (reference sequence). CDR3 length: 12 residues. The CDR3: CASSPRVGEQYF. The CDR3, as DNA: TGTGCCAGCAGCCCTCGAGTAGGAGAGCAGTACTTC.

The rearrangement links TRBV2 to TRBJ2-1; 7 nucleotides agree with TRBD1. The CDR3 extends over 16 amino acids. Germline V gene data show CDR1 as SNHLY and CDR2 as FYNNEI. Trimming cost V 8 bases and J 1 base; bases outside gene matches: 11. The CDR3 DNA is TGTGCCAGCGAGTGGGACCCCAGGGGGTCCTACAATGAGCAGTTCTTC. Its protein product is CASEWDPRGSYNEQFF.

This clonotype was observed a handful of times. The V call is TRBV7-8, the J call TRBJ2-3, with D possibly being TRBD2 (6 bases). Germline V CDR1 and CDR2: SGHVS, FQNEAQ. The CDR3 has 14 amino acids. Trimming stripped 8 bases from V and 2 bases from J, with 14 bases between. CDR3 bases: TGTGCCAGCGTAATGCGGGAAGTCACAGATACGCAGTATTTT. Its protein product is CASVMREVTDTQYF.